These T cell receptor beta chains were read from a single sample in a study of technical replicates of blood from a handful of donors. The protocol was immunoSEQ multiplex PCR, while the TCRdb copy is restricted to in-frame clones and leaves out a portion. The data hold 60,000 to 75,000 clones, with 95% to 98% observed a single time. Material: T cells isolated from PBMCs. These receptors originate from a human donor in good health. CDR3s include the opening cysteine and the closing phenylalanine or tryptophan. The order of the fields is J gene, D gene, clone size, V gene, CDR3 DNA, CDR3 protein. The D gene is left open where the match is weak. Size is omitted from some rows. Given values are once, few, many or a class for expanded clones.

TRBJ2-7,TRBD2,NA,TRBV19,TGTGCCAGTAGTATCTCAGCGGGAGAGCTATACGAGCAGTACTTC,CASSISAGELYEQYF
TRBJ2-2,NA,NA,TRBV13,TGTGCCAGCAGCCCATTGGCGCTAGCGTCGAACACCGGGGAGCTGTTTTTT,CASSPLALASNTGELFF
TRBJ2-7,NA,NA,TRBV7-6,TGTGCCAGCAGCGACAGATATGCGGGAAATCGGGGCTACGAGCAGTACTTC,CASSDRYAGNRGYEQYF
TRBJ2-5,NA,NA,TRBV9,TGTGCCAGCAGCCCCCGGCACAGTCCGCCAATGACCCAGTACTTC,CASSPRHSPPMTQYF
TRBJ2-1,NA,NA,TRBV6-5,TGTGCCAGCAGCCGCCTCCCGGGCGGGGAGCAGTTCTTC,CASSRLPGGEQFF
TRBJ2-7,NA,NA,TRBV19,TGTGCCACCAGCGCTCAATTGACCTCCTACGAGCAGTACTTC,CATSAQLTSYEQYF
TRBJ1-1,NA,once,TRBV30,TGTGCCTGGAGACGAGCTAGGGAAGCTTTCTTT,CAWRRAREAFF
TRBJ1-5,NA,NA,TRBV21-1,TGTGCCAGCAGCAAACCAAGCGGGGTGGATCAGCCCCAGCATTTT,CASSKPSGVDQPQHF
TRBJ2-5,NA,NA,TRBV5-1,TGCGCCAGCAGCTTGGCTTCAGGGCCAGAGACCCAGTACTTC,CASSLASGPETQYF
TRBJ2-1,NA,NA,TRBV29-1,TGCAGCGTTGGCAACCGCTTTCTAGCGCGAGTTGGGAACGAGCAGTTCTTC,CSVGNRFLARVGNEQFF
TRBJ1-1,TRBD1,NA,TRBV9,TGTGCCAGCAGCTATAACCCCCTGGGACAGGGGGCCGAAGCTTTCTTT,CASSYNPLGQGAEAFF
TRBJ1-2,NA,NA,TRBV28,TGTGCCAGCAGTGTTGACAGCTATGGCTACACCTTC,CASSVDSYGYTF
TRBJ2-7,TRBD2,NA,TRBV5-4,TGTGCCAGCAGCTTGGATCCCGGACTAGCGGGAGAGCAGTACTTC,CASSLDPGLAGEQYF
TRBJ1-2,NA,NA,TRBV4-2,TGTGCCAGCAGCCAAGCGTCCCAGGGCTACACCTTC,CASSQASQGYTF
TRBJ2-7,TRBD1,NA,TRBV4-3,TGCGCCAGCAGCCAATACCGGACAGGGGAAGAGCAGTACTTC,CASSQYRTGEEQYF
TRBJ2-7,NA,NA,TRBV14,TGTGCCAGCAGCCCTGGGGGGGCAGACTACGAGCAGTACTTC,CASSPGGADYEQYF
TRBJ2-1,TRBD1,NA,TRBV5-1,TGCGCCAGCAGGAGGGACAGCTCCTACAATGAGCAGTTCTTC,CASRRDSSYNEQFF
TRBJ2-5,NA,NA,TRBV4-2,TGTGCCAGCAGCCAAGGCTATATTAATGCTGGTTTACAAGAGACCCAGTACTTC,CASSQGYINAGLQETQYF
TRBJ2-7,NA,NA,TRBV9,TGTGCCAGCAGCGTAGGGGCATCAGTGCCCTACGAGCAGTACTTC,CASSVGASVPYEQYF
TRBJ2-7,TRBD2,NA,TRBV5-4,TGTGCCAGCGGACCGGGACTAGCGGGCGACGAGCAGTACTTC,CASGPGLAGDEQYF
TRBJ2-7,NA,NA,TRBV6-5,TGTGCCAGCATCCACTCGGGCGAGCAGTACTTC,CASIHSGEQYF
TRBJ1-1,NA,NA,TRBV4-1,TGCGCCAGCAGCCAAGGGATCGGGGATGAAGCTTTCTTT,CASSQGIGDEAFF
TRBJ1-1,TRBD1,NA,TRBV9,TGTGCCAGCAGCGGAACCGACAGGGTGGGCACTGAAGCTTTCTTT,CASSGTDRVGTEAFF
TRBJ2-3,NA,NA,TRBV13,TGTGCCAGCAGCCGTCGCCTAGGCACAGATACGCAGTATTTT,CASSRRLGTDTQYF
TRBJ2-7,NA,NA,TRBV7-8,TGTGCCAGCAGCCGTCGACAGGTGCCCTACGAGCAGTACTTC,CASSRRQVPYEQYF
TRBJ2-7,TRBD1,NA,TRBV7-8,TGTGCCAGCAGCTCGGGACAGGGGTCGGTCTACGAGCAGTACTTC,CASSSGQGSVYEQYF
TRBJ2-7,NA,NA,TRBV6-5,TGTGCCAGCAGTCGACTGATAAGCTCCTACGAGCAGTACTTC,CASSRLISSYEQYF
TRBJ2-7,TRBD2,NA,TRBV30,TGTGCCTGGAGTGGGCTAGCGGGCCACCTCTACGAGCAGTACTTC,CAWSGLAGHLYEQYF
TRBJ1-5,NA,NA,TRBV2,TGTGCCAGCAGCGAGGACAGAACCGCTAAGCCCCAGCATTTT,CASSEDRTAKPQHF
TRBJ2-1,TRBD1,NA,TRBV29-1,TGCAGCGAGAGGGACAGGGGTTCGGACAATGAGCAGTTCTTC,CSERDRGSDNEQFF
TRBJ1-1,NA,NA,TRBV6-1,TGTGCCAGCAGTGAAGAGGGAGGTTGGACTGAAGCTTTCTTT,CASSEEGGWTEAFF
TRBJ2-1,NA,NA,TRBV6-1,TGTGCCAGCAGTGAAGACACAGGGATCCTGGATGAGCAGTTCTTC,CASSEDTGILDEQFF
TRBJ2-3,NA,NA,TRBV4-1,TGCGCCAGCAGCCAAGATCCCAGGGATTTGAATACGCAGTATTTT,CASSQDPRDLNTQYF
TRBJ2-5,TRBD2,NA,TRBV30,TGTGCCTGGAGTCCGGGACTAGCGGGAGAGCGCGGGGAGACCCAGTACTTC,CAWSPGLAGERGETQYF
TRBJ2-3,NA,NA,TRBV15,TGTGCCACCCGGGATAGCACAGATACGCAGTATTTT,CATRDSTDTQYF
TRBJ1-5,NA,NA,TRBV4-2,TGTGCCAGCAGCCAAGCAATGGGGCCCTATAGCAATCAGCCCCAGCATTTT,CASSQAMGPYSNQPQHF
TRBJ2-5,TRBD1,NA,TRBV2,TGTGCCAGCGGTTCCGGGACAGGGCGAGAGACCCAGTACTTC,CASGSGTGRETQYF
TRBJ1-4,NA,few,TRBV29-1,TGCAGCGTTGGAGGGCAGGATAATGAAAAACTGTTTTTT,CSVGGQDNEKLFF
TRBJ2-1,TRBD2,NA,TRBV27,TGTGCCAGCAGTTTAAGCGGGAGAAATGAGCAGTTCTTC,CASSLSGRNEQFF
TRBJ2-5,NA,NA,TRBV7-8,TGTGCCAGCAGCTTAGCGCAGGGGGAGGCTCCAGAGACCCAGTACTTC,CASSLAQGEAPETQYF
TRBJ1-5,TRBD1,NA,TRBV7-9,TGTGCCAGCAGCTCGGGACAGGGCAATCAGCCCCAGCATTTT,CASSSGQGNQPQHF
TRBJ2-2,TRBD2,NA,TRBV7-6,TGTGCCAGCAGCTTTGGACTAGCGGGAGTTAACACCGGGGAGCTGTTTTTT,CASSFGLAGVNTGELFF
TRBJ2-5,NA,NA,TRBV11-3,TGTGCCAGCAGCTTAGGCAGGGGATCGGAGACCCAGTACTTC,CASSLGRGSETQYF
TRBJ1-1,NA,NA,TRBV7-9,TGTGCCAGCAGCTGGGGGGGCGACACTGAAGCTTTCTTT,CASSWGGDTEAFF
TRBJ2-4,NA,NA,TRBV19,TGTGCCAGTAGTCGCTTCCGGGATTATCCTCCCTTCGAAAACATTCAGTACTTC,CASSRFRDYPPFENIQYF
TRBJ2-1,NA,NA,TRBV5-1,TGCGCCAGCAGCTATTTAGACAGTCCAAACAATGAGCAGTTCTTC,CASSYLDSPNNEQFF
TRBJ2-7,NA,NA,TRBV6-8,TGTGCCAGCAGGCAGACATACTCGAGGCAGTACTTC,CASRQTYSRQYF
TRBJ2-2,NA,NA,TRBV4-2,TGTGCCAGCAGCCAACGGTTAACGAACACCGGGGAGCTGTTTTTT,CASSQRLTNTGELFF
TRBJ2-7,NA,NA,TRBV28,TGTGCCAGCAGTTTAGGGGCTTTACAGGGAACCTACGAGCAGTACTTC,CASSLGALQGTYEQYF
TRBJ2-7,TRBD1,NA,TRBV28,TGTGCCAGCCGGGACAGTACAAGGATCTACGAGCAGTACTTC,CASRDSTRIYEQYF
TRBJ1-2,NA,NA,TRBV6-5,TGTGCCAGCAGTTCACAGGGTGTTAACTATGGCTACACCTTC,CASSSQGVNYGYTF
TRBJ2-3,TRBD2,NA,TRBV11-2,TGTGCCAGCAGCCAACTAGCGGGAGCTACAGATACGCAGTATTTT,CASSQLAGATDTQYF
TRBJ2-6,NA,few,TRBV9,TGTGCCAGCAGCTTAGGGGAGTCTTCTGGGGCCAACGTCCTGACTTTC,CASSLGESSGANVLTF
TRBJ2-5,NA,once,TRBV7-9,TGTGCCAGCAGCGGCAGGGGTGGGGAAGAGACCCAGTACTTC,CASSGRGGEETQYF
TRBJ2-7,TRBD2,NA,TRBV15,TGTGCCACCAGCAGGGGACTAGCGGGTGCCTACGAGCAGTACTTC,CATSRGLAGAYEQYF